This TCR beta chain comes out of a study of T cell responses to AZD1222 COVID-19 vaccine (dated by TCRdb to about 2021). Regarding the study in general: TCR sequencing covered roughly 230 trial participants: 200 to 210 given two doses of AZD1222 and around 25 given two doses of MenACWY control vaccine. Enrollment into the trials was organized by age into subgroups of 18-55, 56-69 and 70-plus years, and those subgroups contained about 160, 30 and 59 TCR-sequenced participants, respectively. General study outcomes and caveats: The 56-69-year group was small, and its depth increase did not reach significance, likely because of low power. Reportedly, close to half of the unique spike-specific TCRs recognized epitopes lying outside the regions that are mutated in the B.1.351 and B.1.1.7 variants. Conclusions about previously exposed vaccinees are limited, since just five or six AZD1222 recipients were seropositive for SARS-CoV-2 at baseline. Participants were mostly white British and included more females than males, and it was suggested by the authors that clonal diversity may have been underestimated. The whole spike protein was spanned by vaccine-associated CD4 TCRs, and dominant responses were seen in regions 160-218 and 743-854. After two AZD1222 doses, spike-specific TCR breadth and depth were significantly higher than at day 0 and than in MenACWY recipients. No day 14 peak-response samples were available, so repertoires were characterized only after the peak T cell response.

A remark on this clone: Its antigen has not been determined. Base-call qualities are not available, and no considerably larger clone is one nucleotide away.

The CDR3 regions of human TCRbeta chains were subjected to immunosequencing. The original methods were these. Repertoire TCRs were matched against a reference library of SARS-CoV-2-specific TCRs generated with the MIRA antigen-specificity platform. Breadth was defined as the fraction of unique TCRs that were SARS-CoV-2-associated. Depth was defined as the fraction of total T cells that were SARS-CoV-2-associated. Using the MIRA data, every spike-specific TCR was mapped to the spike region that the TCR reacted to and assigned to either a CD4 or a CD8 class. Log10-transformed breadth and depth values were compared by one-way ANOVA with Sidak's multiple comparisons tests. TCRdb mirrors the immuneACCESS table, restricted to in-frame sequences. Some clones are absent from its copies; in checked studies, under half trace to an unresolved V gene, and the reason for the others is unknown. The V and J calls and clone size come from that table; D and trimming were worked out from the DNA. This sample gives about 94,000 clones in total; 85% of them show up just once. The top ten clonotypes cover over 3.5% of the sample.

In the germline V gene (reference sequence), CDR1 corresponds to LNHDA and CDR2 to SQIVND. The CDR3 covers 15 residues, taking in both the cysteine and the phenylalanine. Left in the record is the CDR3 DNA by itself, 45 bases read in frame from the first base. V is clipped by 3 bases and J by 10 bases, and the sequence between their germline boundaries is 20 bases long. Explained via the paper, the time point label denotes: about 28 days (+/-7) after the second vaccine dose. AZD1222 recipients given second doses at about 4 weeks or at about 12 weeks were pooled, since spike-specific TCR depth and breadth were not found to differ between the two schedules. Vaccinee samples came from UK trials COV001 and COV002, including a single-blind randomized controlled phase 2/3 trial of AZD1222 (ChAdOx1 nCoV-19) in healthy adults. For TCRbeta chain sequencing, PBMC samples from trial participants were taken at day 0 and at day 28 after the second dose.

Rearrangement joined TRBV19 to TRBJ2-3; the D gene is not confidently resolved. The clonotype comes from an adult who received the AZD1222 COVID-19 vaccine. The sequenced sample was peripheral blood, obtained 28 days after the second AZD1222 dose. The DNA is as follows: TGTGCCAGTAGTATTAGGATGACACCCGGTTCAGCGCAGTATTTT. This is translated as CASSIRMTPGSAQYF. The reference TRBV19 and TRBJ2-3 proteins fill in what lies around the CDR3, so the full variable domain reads DGGITQSPKYLFRKEGQNVTLSCEQNLNHDAMYWYRQDPGQGLRLIYYSQIVNDFQKGDIAEGYSVSREKKESFPLTVTSAQKNPTAFYLCASSIRMTPGSAQYFGPGTRLTVL.